This T cell receptor (beta chain) was obtained from a study of shared clonotypes between healthy human individuals. General study results and limits: In several donors, about 5% of naive CD4 clonotypes appeared in common. Non-shared clonotypes had lower generation probabilities than those shared by all four donors.

Assay used: immunoSEQ multiplex PCR; TCRdb lists only in-frame clones, some missing. Of about a million clones in the sample, about three quarters are singletons; the top ten hold about 1.5%. Germline values: CDR1 KGHSH, CDR2 LQKENI. V lost 3 bases and J lost 1, with 9 bases in between. This CDR3 region has 14 residues. Details on this clone: What it binds is not known.

The sample was memory CD4+ T cells sorted from blood. The sample's subset: CD45RA-negative fraction. The rearrangement links TRBV18 to TRBJ1-1; a weak D match, TRBD1 (5 bases). The receptor's source is a man in his late teens or twenties in good health. For the CDR3, the DNA is TGTGCCAGCTCACCGGAGGGGAAGAACACTGAAGCTTTCTTT. Translating it yields CASSPEGKNTEAFF.